Listed below are T cell receptor beta chains from one sample, sequenced in a study of cytomegalovirus exposure and HLA in healthy donors. TCRdb keeps only in-frame clones here, not all; method: immunoSEQ multiplex PCR. The table records 150,000 to 200,000 clones, around 76% of them present only once. The specimen sequenced was PBMCs. The receptors here all came from a woman aged 25-40 years in good health and CMV-seropositive. The CDR3 runs from the conserved cysteine through the conserved F or W. The D gene is left open where the match is weak. Only some rows state a clone size, as once, few, many or a class for expanded clones.

cdr3_nt	cdr3_aa	j_call	v_call	clone_size	d_call
TGTGCCAGCAGCTTGCCCACGACAGGGCAGCGCTATGGCTACACCTTC	CASSLPTTGQRYGYTF	TRBJ1-2	TRBV7-2	.	TRBD1
TGTGCCAGCAGCACGGAGGACAGGGGATACACCGGGGAGCTGTTTTTT	CASSTEDRGYTGELFF	TRBJ2-2	TRBV21-1	.	.
TGTGCCAGCAGTCACAGGGGGCGGCTCGGCTACACCTTC	CASSHRGRLGYTF	TRBJ1-2	TRBV6-6	.	TRBD1
TGCAGCGTAGGAGGGAAAGCTTTCTTT	CSVGGKAFF	TRBJ1-1	TRBV29-1	.	.
TGTGCCAGCAGTTGGGCCCCGGGACAGGACATCTACGAGCAGTACTTC	CASSWAPGQDIYEQYF	TRBJ2-7	TRBV27	.	TRBD1
TGTGCCAGCAGTTACCTCGGACAGTCCGCTAATGAAAAACTGTTTTTT	CASSYLGQSANEKLFF	TRBJ1-4	TRBV6-6	few	.
TGTGCCAGTAACGCGGGAGGGGGCAGCTATGGCTACACCTTC	CASNAGGGSYGYTF	TRBJ1-2	TRBV19	.	TRBD1
TGTGCCTGGAATATTCGGCAGGGGGTGACCTATGGCTACACCTTC	CAWNIRQGVTYGYTF	TRBJ1-2	TRBV30	.	TRBD1
TGTGCCAGCAGGCGGGACAGGGTTGTGGACGAGCAGTACTTC	CASRRDRVVDEQYF	TRBJ2-7	TRBV6-5	.	TRBD1
TGTGCCAGCAGTGCGTGGACAGTAATCTACGAGCAGTACTTC	CASSAWTVIYEQYF	TRBJ2-7	TRBV2	.	.
TGTGCCTGGAATGCCTTGGGGGGAAACACCGGGGAGCTGTTTTTT	CAWNALGGNTGELFF	TRBJ2-2	TRBV30	.	.
TGCGCCAGCAGTAGACAGGGACAAAGCTCCTACGAGCAGTACTTC	CASSRQGQSSYEQYF	TRBJ2-7	TRBV4-1	.	TRBD1
TGCGCCAGCTCGAGCACCTACAATGAGCAGTTCTTC	CASSSTYNEQFF	TRBJ2-1	TRBV5-1	.	.
TGTGCCTGGGACTACAGGGGTCAGCCCCAGCATTTT	CAWDYRGQPQHF	TRBJ1-5	TRBV30	.	TRBD1
TGTGCCAGCAGTTTCTCGAACAGCGGGGAGCTGTTTTTT	CASSFSNSGELFF	TRBJ2-2	TRBV27	.	.
TGTGCCAGCAGTTACTCGGACAGGGGGCAAGAGACCCAGTACTTC	CASSYSDRGQETQYF	TRBJ2-5	TRBV6-6	.	TRBD1
TGTGCCAGCAGTTACTCTTGGACAGCCACAGATACGCAGTATTTT	CASSYSWTATDTQYF	TRBJ2-3	TRBV6-6	.	.
TGTGCCTGGAGGGCCCTAGGACTACTGAACACTGAAGCTTTCTTT	CAWRALGLLNTEAFF	TRBJ1-1	TRBV30	.	.
TGCGCCAGCAGCTTCTCCCAGGGCAACACCGGGGAGCTGTTTTTT	CASSFSQGNTGELFF	TRBJ2-2	TRBV5-1	.	.
TGTGCCTGGGGATTGGGCCAGCCCCAGCATTTT	CAWGLGQPQHF	TRBJ1-5	TRBV30	.	.
TGTGCCTGCCCACCCCGGGGTTCACATGGCTACACCTTC	CACPPRGSHGYTF	TRBJ1-2	TRBV30	.	.
TGTGCCAGTAGTATCATGTTCAATCAGCCCCAGCATTTT	CASSIMFNQPQHF	TRBJ1-5	TRBV19	.	.
TGTGCCAGCAGTTTAGCGGGAGTTATCCCCTACGAGCAGTACTTC	CASSLAGVIPYEQYF	TRBJ2-7	TRBV27	.	TRBD2
TGCGCCAGCAGCTTGCCGCTCAGGGGCTTGAACACCGGGGAGCTGTTTTTT	CASSLPLRGLNTGELFF	TRBJ2-2	TRBV5-1	.	.
TGTGCCAGCTCACCACAGGATCAGGGGGCAGGGGAAGCTTTCTTT	CASSPQDQGAGEAFF	TRBJ1-1	TRBV18	once	TRBD1
TGCGCCAGCAGCCGGACTAGCGGGAGTAGGTACAATGAGCAGTTCTTC	CASSRTSGSRYNEQFF	TRBJ2-1	TRBV4-3	.	TRBD2
TGTGCCAGCAGCGCTAGGGGCTCCGAGGACACCATATATTTT	CASSARGSEDTIYF	TRBJ1-3	TRBV6-5	.	.
TGTGCCTGGAGTGGGGTCGGGGGTAATGAAAAACTGTTTTTT	CAWSGVGGNEKLFF	TRBJ1-4	TRBV30	.	.
TGTGCCAGCACCCCCGGGCAGCGGGGGGGCTTTGGGACCCAGTACTTC	CASTPGQRGGFGTQYF	TRBJ2-5	TRBV2	.	TRBD2
TGTGCCAGCAGCTTGGCCCGAGACTCCTACAATGAGCAGTTCTTC	CASSLARDSYNEQFF	TRBJ2-1	TRBV5-4	.	.
TGTGCCAGCAGCTCCCCTGTTCACAATGAGCAGTTCTTC	CASSSPVHNEQFF	TRBJ2-1	TRBV5-4	.	.
TGTGCCTGGAGCACAGGGGTGGCCAATCAGCCCCAGCATTTT	CAWSTGVANQPQHF	TRBJ1-5	TRBV30	few	TRBD1
TGTGCCAGCAGCTTAGATGGACAGGGGGGGAACACTGAAGCTTTCTTT	CASSLDGQGGNTEAFF	TRBJ1-1	TRBV11-2	.	TRBD1
TGTGCCAGCAGCCCGGACAGTAACTATGGCTACACCTTC	CASSPDSNYGYTF	TRBJ1-2	TRBV7-6	.	.
TGTGCCAGCAGCTTGGTACTCGGACTAGCCGCAGATACGCAGTATTTT	CASSLVLGLAADTQYF	TRBJ2-3	TRBV7-9	.	TRBD2
TGTGCCAGCAGCCTCCAGGGGGCGCGTTACGAGCAGTACTTC	CASSLQGARYEQYF	TRBJ2-7	TRBV5-4	.	TRBD1
TGTGCCAGCAGCTCGGGACAGTCTAATGAAAAACTGTTTTTT	CASSSGQSNEKLFF	TRBJ1-4	TRBV7-9	.	TRBD1
TGTGCCTGGAGTCAGGTAATCGCCTACGAGCAGTACTTC	CAWSQVIAYEQYF	TRBJ2-7	TRBV30	.	.
TGTGCCAGCAGTCCACTTCCGGGGACAGGGGGCACCGGGGAGCTGTTTTTT	CASSPLPGTGGTGELFF	TRBJ2-2	TRBV27	.	TRBD1
TGTGCCAGTTTATTTCAGTCAATAGCCGTCTACACCTTC	CASLFQSIAVYTF	TRBJ1-2	TRBV2	few	.
TGCGCCAGCAGCCCGTTAAATGGGGCCAACGTCCTGACTTTC	CASSPLNGANVLTF	TRBJ2-6	TRBV5-1	.	.
TGTGCCAGTAGTATCCGCACGACTGAGGGTTTGAACACTGAAGCTTTCTTT	CASSIRTTEGLNTEAFF	TRBJ1-1	TRBV19	.	.
TGTGCCAGCAACCCGGCGGGCGGGGGGCCCAGAGGGACCCAGTACTTC	CASNPAGGGPRGTQYF	TRBJ2-5	TRBV7-6	.	TRBD2
TGTGCCAGCAGCTTAGTGGGGCAGGGGGCGCGTGGCTACACCTTC	CASSLVGQGARGYTF	TRBJ1-2	TRBV7-9	.	TRBD1
TGTGCCAGCAGTTTCCTCGGCGGGAGTGGCACAGATACGCAGTATTTT	CASSFLGGSGTDTQYF	TRBJ2-3	TRBV28	.	TRBD2
TGTGCCAGCAGCATAAGACGGACAGGGGGAGGAGATACGCAGTATTTT	CASSIRRTGGGDTQYF	TRBJ2-3	TRBV11-3	few	TRBD1
TGTGCCAGCAGTTCCGGGACAGACTATGGCTACACCTTC	CASSSGTDYGYTF	TRBJ1-2	TRBV28	.	TRBD1
TGCAGCGTGGGGGACAGGGCTGGTTCGAACACCGGGGAGCTGTTTTTT	CSVGDRAGSNTGELFF	TRBJ2-2	TRBV29-1	once	TRBD1
TGTGCCAGCAGCTTGGGACCGACAGGAGAGACCCAGTACTTC	CASSLGPTGETQYF	TRBJ2-5	TRBV7-2	once	.
TGCGCCAGCAGCCAAGAGGTGCTCCGGACTAGCGGGGGGGCCTACGAGCAGTACTTC	CASSQEVLRTSGGAYEQYF	TRBJ2-7	TRBV4-3	few	TRBD2
TGCAGCGTGAGCGACAGGATCAATGGCTACACCTTC	CSVSDRINGYTF	TRBJ1-2	TRBV29-1	.	.